These 6 T cell receptor beta chains were sequenced from one sample in a study of beta chain features in type 1 diabetes. These receptors lack a known antigen. General study points: TCRB CDR3s from Type 1 diabetes patients were moderately but significantly shorter in all four CD4+ subsets.

All of the isolated RNA was reverse transcribed, so expressed TCRB transcripts were sequenced. Clones were sequenced by immunoSEQ multiplex PCR, and TCRdb holds only the in-frame ones, with some missing. The profile shows some 200,000 clones, roughly 17% of them singletons. The sample was naive CD4+ T cells from blood. The receptors originated from a man younger than 45 with type 1 diabetes.

The chain uses TRBV5-1 and TRBJ2-7; D unclear. CDR3 length: 12 residues. The germline V and J ends were trimmed by 1 base and 5 bases, with 7 bases remaining between them. Germline V gene lookup returns CDR1 SGHRS and CDR2 YFSETQ. The CDR3 DNA reads TGCGCCAGCAGCTTGTGGGGAAACGAGCAGTACTTC. Translating gives CASSLWGNEQYF.

This chain connects TRBV7-9 to TRBJ2-5; TRBD1 agrees at 9 bases. This CDR3 spans 14 amino acids. The J segment lost 7 bases and the V segment lost 3 bases, leaving 6 bases of the junction unmatched. Germline V gives CDR1 SEHNR, CDR2 FQNEAQ (reference sequence). The CDR3 DNA reads as TGTGCCAGCAGCTTGGGACAGGGCCTAGGGACCCAGTACTTC. Amino acids: CASSLGQGLGTQYF. Full variable domain (outside the CDR3, taken from reference TRBV7-9 and TRBJ2-5): DTGVSQNPRHKITKRGQNVTFRCDPISEHNRLYWYRQTLGQGPEFLTYFQNEAQLEKSRLLSDRFSAERPKGSFSTLEIQRTEQGDSAMYLCASSLGQGLGTQYFGPGTRLLVL.

This clone occurred a few times. The identical CDR3 is also encoded by other nucleotide sequences in the sample. The CDR3 nucleotides are TGTGCCAGCAGCTTAGTTGCGGGGTCAGATACGCAGTATTTT. The encoded protein is CASSLVAGSDTQYF. This rearrangement joins TRBV7-2 to TRBJ2-3; the D gene is possibly TRBD2 (6 bases). The CDR3 length is 14 residues. Germline V gives CDR1 SGHTA, CDR2 FQGNSA. V lost 1 base and J lost 4, with 9 bases in between. The variable domain in full, with the rest retrieved from reference TRBV7-2 and TRBJ2-3, is GAGVSQSPSNKVTEKGKDVELRCDPISGHTALYWYRQSLGQGLEFLIYFQGNSAPDKSGLPSDRFSAERTGGSVSTLTIQRTQQEDSAVYLCASSLVAGSDTQYFGPGTRLTVL.

The rearrangement joins TRBV13 to TRBJ2-2, with 12 bases aligning to TRBD2. The CDR3 loop spans 18 amino acids. CDR1 and CDR2 from the germline V gene are PRHDT and FYEKMQ (reference sequence). With V trimmed by 0 bases and J by 4 bases, 6 bases remained unmatched. This chain's CDR3 is CASSLGLAGGVGTGELFF. CDR3 nucleotides: TGTGCCAGCAGCTTAGGACTAGCGGGAGGAGTAGGCACCGGGGAGCTGTTTTTT.

In its sample, this clone was seen a few times. The chain has TRBV7-2 and TRBJ2-7; 10 nucleotides line up with TRBD2. V shed 1 base and J 2 bases; nucleotides not matched to a gene: 5. Germline V gene lookup returns CDR1 SGHTA and CDR2 FQGNSA. The CDR3 covers 16 residues. The CDR3 reads CASSLGGTSVTYEQYF. The CDR3, as DNA: TGTGCCAGCAGCTTAGGGGGGACTAGCGTAACCTACGAGCAGTACTTC.

This clone was detected a few times. V is TRBV4-1 and J is TRBJ2-3; the D gene is possibly TRBD2 (6 bases). From germline, CDR1 is MGHRA and CDR2 YSYEKL. Deletions cut 3 bases from V and 4 bases from J, with 11 bases between. This CDR3 has 14 residues. The CDR3 bases are TGCGCCAGCAGCCACCTCGGGGGACCAGATACGCAGTATTTT. Translated, it gives CASSHLGGPDTQYF.